Following are 8 T cell receptor beta chains from one sample sequenced in a study of CD8 T cells in Susac syndrome. cDNA came from roughly 0.5 to 1 ug RNA primed by random hexamers. One entry per CDR3 protein, called by TCRdb with MiXCR from the immunoSEQ multiplex PCR reads. The top ten hold roughly 0.44% of the sample, which has roughly 89,000 distinct CDR3 sequences, 95% to 96% seen once. Sequenced input: CD8+ T cells from PBMCs. These receptors originate from a human donor with Susac syndrome.

The chain links TRBV2 to TRBJ1-5; D is perhaps TRBD1 (6 bases). The CDR3 spans 13 residues. V lost 4 bases, J lost 3 bases, and 7 bases lay in between. Looked up from germline, CDR1 is SNHLY and CDR2 is FYNNEI. The DNA of the CDR3 is TGTGCCAGCAGTGGGACAGTCAATCAGCCCCAGCATTTT. Amino acid sequence: CASSGTVNQPQHF.

This chain uses TRBV6-5 with TRBJ2-1, with 7 bases identical to TRBD2. CDR3 length: 15 amino acids. From germline, CDR1 is MNHEY and CDR2 SVGAGI. V lost 5 bases and J lost 8; bases outside the gene matches: 12. The CDR3 protein is CASSTSSGPLDEQFF. As DNA, the CDR3 is TGTGCCAGCAGTACCTCTAGCGGCCCCCTCGATGAGCAGTTCTTC.

This clonotype has just a few counts. This rearrangement joins TRBV13 to TRBJ2-5, with D possibly TRBD2 on 7 matching bases. The CDR3 sequence is 14 residues long. The germline V and J ends were trimmed by 5 bases and 5 bases, with 15 bases remaining between them. CDR1 is PRHDT, CDR2 FYEKMQ, per germline (reference sequence). The CDR3 region is CASSPPGGLETQYF. The CDR3 DNA follows: TGTGCCAGCAGCCCCCCGGGGGGCTTGGAGACCCAGTACTTC.

The chain employs TRBV5-6 and TRBJ1-2; 10 nucleotides align to TRBD1. The germline V gene encodes CDR1 SGHDT and CDR2 YYEEEE. This CDR3 has 15 amino acids. Trimming at V came to 4 bases and at J to 1 base, leaving 4 bases not matched to a gene. The CDR3: CASSPGTGVNYGYTF. In DNA, the CDR3 is TGTGCCAGCAGCCCCGGGACAGGGGTTAACTATGGCTACACCTTC.

This clonotype was picked up one time. The CDR3 protein is CASSPGLRATGELFF. The DNA for the CDR3 is TGTGCCAGCAGCCCGGGACTTCGGGCCACCGGGGAGCTGTTTTTT. The chain is built from TRBV12-3 or TRBV12-4 and TRBJ2-2; maybe TRBD2 (6 bases). The V gene lost 6 bases and the J gene lost 4 bases, with 15 bases spanning the gap. The CDR3 runs to 15 residues.

The chain links TRBV6-5 to TRBJ1-2, with D maybe TRBD1 (6 bases). There are 13 residues in the CDR3. Germline CDR1 and CDR2: MNHEY and SVGAGI. Trimming removed 6 bases from V and 2 bases from J, with 10 bases in between. This CDR3 reads CASRGGLNYGYTF. Here the CDR3 DNA reads TGTGCCAGCAGGGGGGGCCTGAACTATGGCTACACCTTC.

This chain joins TRBV28 and TRBJ2-3; no reliable D call. The CDR3 contains 14 residues. Trimming removed 3 bases from V and 2 bases from J, with 9 bases in between. CDR1 is MDHEN and CDR2 is SYDVKM in the germline V gene. The CDR3 region is CASSLGSSTDTQYF. The CDR3 nucleotides read TGTGCCAGCAGTTTGGGCAGTTCCACAGATACGCAGTATTTT.

The CDR3 reads CASSQIAGGPYEQYF. For the CDR3, the DNA is TGTGCCAGCAGCCAAATAGCGGGAGGGCCCTACGAGCAGTACTTC. V usage is TRBV7-6 and J usage is TRBJ2-7, with 11 bases fitting TRBD2. V was pared by 5 bases and J by 2 bases, with 5 bases of the junction left unmatched. The CDR3 runs to 15 residues. Germline loops: CDR1 SGHVS, CDR2 FNYEAQ.